These T cell receptor beta chains were read from a single sample in a study of immune evolution from preneoplasia to lung adenocarcinoma. The method was immunoSEQ multiplex PCR; TCRdb's version includes in-frame clones alone and lacks a portion of them. The sample contains 3,000 or so clones, 75% to 90% of which appear only once. The sequenced sample was FFPE invasive lung adenocarcinoma tissue. The receptors were sampled from a person aged 55-85 years with invasive lung adenocarcinoma. CDR3s include the opening cysteine and the closing phenylalanine or tryptophan. Each record gives: clone size, D gene, J gene, V gene, CDR3 DNA, CDR3 protein. The D gene is left open where the match is weak. Clone sizes are given selectively: once, few, many, or a class where the clone is expanded.

NA,TRBD1,TRBJ1-1,TRBV9,TGTGCCAGCAGCGTCGTACCCGGGACAGAAACCTTGAACACTGAAGCTTTCTTT,CASSVVPGTETLNTEAFF
NA,NA,TRBJ2-5,TRBV5-4,TGTGCCAGCAGCTTGAATTCAGAGACCCAGTACTTC,CASSLNSETQYF
few,NA,TRBJ1-1,TRBV2,TGTGCCAGCAGTGAGCTCATGAACACTGAAGCTTTCTTT,CASSELMNTEAFF
NA,NA,TRBJ1-5,TRBV28,TGTGCCAGCAGAATCCTCGGGCGACCTGGGAATCAGCCCCAGCATTTT,CASRILGRPGNQPQHF
NA,TRBD1,TRBJ2-7,TRBV28,TGTGCCAGCAGTTCTGCGGGACAGGGGGGCGAGCAGTACTTC,CASSSAGQGGEQYF
NA,TRBD1,TRBJ2-7,TRBV28,TGTGCCAGCAGGGCCCCAGGGGGCGGCTCCTACGAGCAGTACTTC,CASRAPGGGSYEQYF
NA,TRBD1,TRBJ2-1,TRBV6-5,TGTGCCAGCAGGAAATCCGGGACAGCCTACAATGAGCAGTTCTTC,CASRKSGTAYNEQFF
NA,NA,TRBJ1-1,TRBV28,TGTGCCAGCAGTTTTATGGGGGCTGAAGCTTTCTTT,CASSFMGAEAFF
NA,TRBD1,TRBJ2-1,TRBV5-1,TGCGCCAGCAGCTTCGGACAGGGTTTATTTACTGAGCAGTTCTTC,CASSFGQGLFTEQFF
NA,NA,TRBJ2-7,TRBV6-5,TGTGCCAGCAGTTACTCTCCTCTAGCTGTATACGAGCAGTACTTC,CASSYSPLAVYEQYF
NA,NA,TRBJ2-5,TRBV28,TGTGCCAGCAGTTTTATGGCAGATAAAGAGACCCAGTACTTC,CASSFMADKETQYF
NA,NA,TRBJ2-7,TRBV28,TGTGCCAGCAGACGATACAGAGAGCAGTACTTC,CASRRYREQYF
NA,NA,TRBJ1-2,TRBV28,TGTGCCAGCAGTTTGGGACGGGGCCCTAACTATGGCTACACCTTC,CASSLGRGPNYGYTF
once,TRBD1,TRBJ2-7,TRBV6-1,TGTGCCAGCAGGCCGGGACAGGGGACCAACGAGCAGTACTTC,CASRPGQGTNEQYF
once,NA,TRBJ2-3,TRBV19,TGTGCCAGTAGTACCTTCTCTAGTCCAGATACGCAGTATTTT,CASSTFSSPDTQYF
NA,NA,TRBJ2-5,TRBV30,TGTGCCTGGAGAACTTTCCCCCCCGGACTCGGGGGAGAGACCCAGTACTTC,CAWRTFPPGLGGETQYF
NA,TRBD1,TRBJ1-1,TRBV28,TGTGCCAGCAGACAATACAGGGGGGACACTGAAGCTTTCTTT,CASRQYRGDTEAFF